The text below deals with one T cell receptor beta chain. These data originate in a study of blood T cell repertoires in COVID-19. Across the study: Material from acute and convalescent COVID-19 was sourced from the United States, Italy and Spain. Sample material is recorded as cDNA or gDNA derived from T cells, B-cell-depleted T cells, or PBMCs.

Germline values: CDR1 KGHSY, CDR2 FQNENV. Between the trimmed V and J ends, which lost 2 bases and 1 base, there was a span of 11 bases. The CDR3 runs 15 residues. Authors' methods: Quantification of nucleated cells was approximated via reference gene primer amplification. Clones were sequenced by immunoSEQ multiplex PCR, and TCRdb holds only the in-frame ones, with some missing. From that table come the V and J calls and clone size; the DNA was used to work out D and trimming. The data contain about 230,000 clones, around 83% of them singletons. V is TRBV16 and J is TRBJ1-1; perhaps TRBD1 as D (5 bases). The sequenced sample was peripheral blood. This TCR came from a woman aged 45-59 years with acute or convalescent COVID-19. CDR3 bases: TGTGCCAGCAGCCAAAATCCGCAGGGGAACACTGAAGCTTTCTTT. It yields the protein CASSQNPQGNTEAFF.